This record concerns one T cell receptor (beta chain) sequence. The data belong to a study of T cell clonotyping in hematopoietic cell transplantation. Study at large: Recipient samples before transplant were obtained post-cytoreduction.

The data were produced by immunoSEQ multiplex PCR, yet TCRdb's version contains in-frame clones alone and is incomplete. The data show 49,000 or so clones, roughly 80% seen once. CDR1 and CDR2 (germline): DFQATT, SNEGSKA (reference sequence). Trimming removed 5 bases from V and 7 bases from J, with 11 bases in between. The CDR3 is made up of 11 amino acids. The time point was: recipient sample about 28 days before transplant, after cytoreduction. Sample: peripheral blood mononuclear cells, taken before stem cell transplant. This sequence joins TRBV20-1 and TRBJ2-5, with D uncertain. This sequence was found in a man aged 60-69 years with myelodysplastic syndrome. Some clones in this sample may be carry-over from other donors' samples. CDR3 residues: CSASDEATQYF. In nucleotides, the CDR3 is TGCAGTGCTTCGGACGAGGCGACCCAGTACTTC.